Shown below are 25 T cell receptor beta chains from a single sample sequenced in a study of T cell clonality in common variable immunodeficiency. Sequencing used immunoSEQ multiplex PCR; TCRdb keeps in-frame clones, though not all of them. This repertoire holds over 50,000 clones, and none appear only once. Input material: peripheral blood mononuclear cells. The receptors were sampled from a person aged 18 to 75 in good health.

This clone was seen ten or more times. The read ends 3 residues early relative to the CDR3; the germline J gene fills the gap. The chain joins TRBV5-1 to TRBJ2-3; 7 nucleotides match TRBD1. CDR1 and CDR2 from the germline V gene are SGHRS and YFSETQ. V trimming: 3 bases; J trimming: 3 bases; junction bases outside the gene matches: 7. This CDR3 spans 15 amino acids. CDR3 sequence: CASSSQGVRTDTQYF. The DNA read from the CDR3 is TGCGCCAGCAGCTCGCAGGGGGTGCGTACAGATACG.

Comment on this clone: The read stops 3 residues short of the end of the CDR3; the missing end is completed from the germline J gene. The V call is TRBV7-8, the J call TRBJ1-2; 7 nucleotides agree with TRBD1. After removal of 5 bases from V and 7 bases from J, the junction contained 13 bases not matched to a gene. Germline V gives CDR1 SGHVS, CDR2 FQNEAQ. The CDR3 contains 15 residues. This CDR3 is CASSLRTGSRGGYTF. The part of the CDR3 DNA that was read is TGTGCCAGCAGCCTTCGGACAGGCAGTCGGGGTGGC.

This clone was seen many times. The CDR3 extends 3 residues past the end of the read, so its final part is completed from the germline J gene. The chain recombines TRBV12-3 or TRBV12-4 with TRBJ1-2; tentative D call: TRBD1 (5 bases). This CDR3 spans 15 amino acids. V was trimmed by 6 bases and J by 2 bases, leaving 16 bases between them. The CDR3 DNA, read in part, is TGTGCCAGCAGGCCCGACAGCAGACCCAACTATGGC. Protein sequence: CASRPDSRPNYG. The whole CDR3 is CASRPDSRPNYGYTF.

This clone was seen many times. The read stops 3 residues short of the end of the CDR3; the missing end is completed from the germline J gene. The rearrangement joins TRBV7-2 to TRBJ2-7; 10 nucleotides agree with TRBD2. The CDR3 has 15 residues. Germline V gene lookup returns CDR1 SGHTA and CDR2 FQGNSA. The J segment lost 4 bases and the V segment lost 0 bases, leaving 3 bases of the junction unmatched. Partial CDR3 DNA: TGTGCCAGCAGCTTAGCCCCTAGCGGGAGTTACGAG. Translation gives CASSLAPSGSYE. The full CDR3 is CASSLAPSGSYEQYF.

This clone is termed medium-sized. The read gets to within 3 residues of the CDR3 end, and the germline J gene fills in the rest. The gene calls are TRBV30 and TRBJ2-3, with a weak D call TRBD1 (5 bases). Looked up from germline, CDR1 is GTSNPN and CDR2 is SVGIG (reference sequence). The CDR3 has 11 residues. The CDR3 here is CAWSSSGTQYF. Partial CDR3 DNA: TGTGCCTGGAGTAGCTCAGGGACG.

As to this clone: The read terminates 3 residues ahead of where the CDR3 ends, so the germline J gene completes it. The chain combines TRBV18 with TRBJ2-4; 7 positions match TRBD1. Germline CDR1 and CDR2: KGHSH and LQKENI. The CDR3 consists of 14 residues. CDR3 amino acids: CASSMRQGKEGQYF. CDR3 bases read: TGTGCCAGCTCGATGAGACAGGGAAAAGAGGGT.

This clone was counted at least ten times. The CDR3 protein is CAWSPVRTTSTDTQYF. The covered CDR3 bases are TGTGCCTGGAGCCCGGTACGAACGACTAGCACAGATACG. The chain employs TRBV30 and TRBJ2-3; the D is unclear. The missing CDR3 end, 3 residues past where the read stops, is filled in from the germline J gene. The germline CDR1 and CDR2 sequences are GTSNPN and SVGIG (reference sequence). The V and J ends lost 3 bases and 0 bases respectively, with 16 bases between them. The CDR3 is 16 amino acids.

Remarks on this clone: The CDR3 is cut off 3 residues early in the read; its end comes from the germline J gene. The chain recombines TRBV2 with TRBJ1-1; weak D call: TRBD1 (6 bases). Trimming left V 7 bases short and J 0 bases short, with 15 bases between. Looked up from germline, CDR1 is SNHLY and CDR2 is FYNNEI. This CDR3 is built from 15 residues. The DNA read from the CDR3 is TGTGCCAGCACCCTAGGACAGATCATGAACACTGAA. Translating gives CASTLGQIMNTE. The CDR3 reads in full as CASTLGQIMNTEAFF.

This clone was detected many times. The read gets to within 3 residues of the CDR3 end, and the germline J gene fills in the rest. This chain connects TRBV5-1 to TRBJ1-5; D is undetermined. The CDR3 is 15 amino acids. Deletions cut 0 bases from V and 5 bases from J, with 12 bases between. Looked up from germline, CDR1 is SGHRS and CDR2 is YFSETQ. The sequenced part of the CDR3 DNA is TGCGCCAGCAGCTTGGGCGGGCAGGCACATCAGCCC. It translates to CASSLGGQAHQP. The whole CDR3 sequence reads CASSLGGQAHQPQHF.

About this clone itself: The missing CDR3 end, 3 residues past where the read stops, is filled in from the germline J gene. The chain has TRBV18 and TRBJ1-2; D is undetermined. The germline V and J ends were trimmed by 3 bases and 7 bases, with 18 bases remaining between them. The germline V gene has CDR1 KGHSH and CDR2 LQKENI. This CDR3 has 15 amino acids. The CDR3: CASSPWAGVYGGYTF. Incomplete CDR3 DNA: TGTGCCAGCTCACCGTGGGCAGGCGTTTATGGTGGC.

There are many counts of this clone. The sequenced fragment ends 3 residues before the CDR3 boundary, so the rest is inferred from the germline J gene. The chain uses TRBV18 and TRBJ2-7; 7 nucleotides align to TRBD1. The CDR3 runs 15 residues. After removal of 3 bases from V and 2 bases from J, the junction contained 7 bases not matched to a gene. The V gene's germline CDR1 is KGHSH and CDR2 LQKENI. The covered CDR3 bases are TGTGCCAGCTCACCTGGTCCAGGGGGTCCCTACGAG. Translation: CASSPGPGGPYE. The whole CDR3 is CASSPGPGGPYEQYF.

This clone was found many times. The read terminates 3 residues ahead of where the CDR3 ends, so the germline J gene completes it. V gene TRBV12-3 or TRBV12-4 combines with J gene TRBJ2-3, with 8 nucleotides matching TRBD2. The CDR3 runs to 15 residues. J was trimmed by 0 bases and V by 5 bases; bases with no gene match: 4. This chain's CDR3 is CASSVSGVSTDTQYF. The CDR3 DNA, read in part, is TGTGCCAGCAGTGTTAGCGGGGTCAGCACAGATACG.

A word on this clone: The sequence runs out 3 residues before the end of the CDR3; the remainder is reconstructed from the germline J gene. The J gene is TRBJ1-5, the V gene TRBV7-2; D gene ambiguous. Germline values: CDR1 SGHTA, CDR2 FQGNSA. The CDR3 has 13 amino acids. The V end was cut by 0 bases, the J end by 6 bases, with 6 bases between. The CDR3 bases that were read are TGTGCCAGCAGCTTAGCGCCCGGTCAGCCC. Its protein product is CASSLAPGQP. The entire CDR3 protein reads CASSLAPGQPQHF. Full variable domain (rest looked up from reference TRBV7-2 and TRBJ1-5): GAGVSQSPSNKVTEKGKDVELRCDPISGHTALYWYRQSLGQGLEFLIYFQGNSAPDKSGLPSDRFSAERTGGSVSTLTIQRTQQEDSAVYLCASSLAPGQPQHFGDGTRLSIL.

This clone was seen many times. The CDR3 is cut off 3 residues early in the read; its end comes from the germline J gene. V and J are TRBV18 and TRBJ2-1; 9 nucleotides match TRBD2. Germline CDR1 KGHSH, CDR2 LQKENI. The CDR3 covers 16 residues. Trimming cost V 3 bases and J 6 bases; bases outside gene matches: 9. CDR3 DNA (partial): TGTGCCAGCTCACCTTCCCGGACTAGCGCCCTCAATGAG. It yields the protein CASSPSRTSALNE. The full CDR3 protein reads CASSPSRTSALNEQFF. Full variable domain (missing parts from reference TRBV18 and TRBJ2-1): NAGVMQNPRHLVRRRGQEARLRCSPMKGHSHVYWYRQLPEEGLKFMVYLQKENIIDESGMPKERFSAEFPKEGPSILRIQQVVRGDSAAYFCASSPSRTSALNEQFFGPGTRLTVL.

This clone was seen at least ten times. The CDR3 end lies 3 residues beyond the end of the read and is filled in from the germline J gene. The rearrangement uses TRBV5-6 and TRBJ2-1; D is perhaps TRBD1 (5 bases). The CDR3 has 13 residues. The ends were cut back, 1 base at V and 4 bases at J, with 6 bases in the middle. Germline CDR1 is SGHDT and CDR2 is YYEEEE. CDR3 bases read: TGTGCCAGCAGCTTGACAGGATACAATGAG. This gives the protein CASSLTGYNE. The whole CDR3 sequence reads CASSLTGYNEQFF.

This clone has more than one count but fewer than ten. Sequence at one end of the junction differs from germline and may be a read error. Read data end 3 residues before the CDR3 end; the end is taken from the germline J gene. The same CDR3 arises from other DNA sequences in this sample as well. The genes are TRBV7-6 and TRBJ1-3, with D possibly being TRBD1 (5 bases). Germline CDR1 is SGHVS and CDR2 is FNYEAQ. The length of the CDR3 is 15 residues. The part of the CDR3 DNA that was read is TGCGCCAGAGCTTTGGGTGACAGTTTTCGAAACACC. Translation: CARALGDSFRNT. The whole CDR3 protein reads CARALGDSFRNTIYF.

At least ten counts were recorded for this clone. The chain's CDR3 is CACEGASRNQPQHF. CDR3 bases read: TGTGCCTGCGAGGGGGCGTCCCGCAATCAGCCC. The gene calls are TRBV30 and TRBJ1-5; 7 nucleotides agree with TRBD1. From the germline J gene comes the end of the CDR3, since the read stops 3 residues before it. V was clipped by 6 bases and J by 2 bases; unmatched bases: 7. The CDR3 contains 14 residues. Germline values: CDR1 GTSNPN, CDR2 SVGIG (reference sequence).

The sample holds many counts of this clone. The junction shows a germline mismatch at one end, possibly a read error. The read ends 3 residues shy of where the CDR3 ends; the end is completed using the germline J gene. The rearrangement uses TRBV7-7 and TRBJ2-5; 8 positions agree with TRBD2. CDR1 is SSHAT, CDR2 FNYEAQ, per germline (reference sequence). CDR3 length equals 14 residues. CDR3 protein: CASSASGSLETQYF. The covered CDR3 bases are TGTGCTAGCAGCGCCAGCGGGAGTTTAGAGACC. Full variable domain (rest looked up from reference TRBV7-7 and TRBJ2-5): GAGVSQSPRYKVTKRGQDVTLRCDPISSHATLYWYQQALGQGPEFLTYFNYEAQPDKSGLPSDRFSAERPEGSISTLTIQRTEQRDSAMYRCASSASGSLETQYFGPGTRLLVL.

As concerns this clone: The missing CDR3 end, 3 residues past where the read stops, is filled in from the germline J gene. This chain joins TRBV10-3 and TRBJ1-6; a weak D match, TRBD1 (6 bases). The CDR3 sequence is 16 residues long. Germline CDR1 ENHRY, CDR2 SYGVKD. Deletions cut 6 bases from V and 5 bases from J, with 17 bases between. The CDR3: CAIRAAGEVNNSPLHF. The covered CDR3 bases are TGTGCCATCAGGGCGGCAGGGGAGGTCAATAATTCACCC.

This clone has at least ten counts. The read gets to within 3 residues of the CDR3 end, and the germline J gene fills in the rest. The chain employs TRBV7-9 and TRBJ2-1; TRBD2 aligns across 11 bases. Germline CDR1 SEHNR, CDR2 FQNEAQ (reference sequence). V was clipped by 4 bases and J by 7 bases; unmatched bases: 3. CDR3 length equals 14 residues. CDR3 bases read: TGTGCCAGCAGCTCCGGGACTAGCGGAAATGAG. Its translation: CASSSGTSGNE. The CDR3 in its entirety is CASSSGTSGNEQFF.

The sample holds many counts of this clone. The sequenced part of the CDR3 DNA is TGCGCCAGCAGCTCAGACTACACACAGGGAGGGACTGAA. This codes for CASSSDYTQGGTE. The full-length CDR3 reads as CASSSDYTQGGTEAFF. V and J are TRBV5-1 and TRBJ1-1; the D gene is possibly TRBD1 (6 bases). The read is 3 residues too short to cover the CDR3 end, so that end is filled in from the germline J gene. The CDR3 runs to 16 residues. Germline V lookup: CDR1 SGHRS, CDR2 YFSETQ. The V end was cut by 3 bases, the J end by 5 bases, with 20 bases between.

This clone came up many times. The CDR3 goes on 3 residues after the read ends, and that part is filled in from the germline J gene. The rearrangement joins TRBV5-1 to TRBJ1-5, with 7 positions matching TRBD1. CDR3 length: 14 amino acids. Germline loops: CDR1 SGHRS, CDR2 YFSETQ. CDR3 sequence: CASSLEGQLSPQHF. CDR3 bases read: TGCGCCAGCAGCTTGGAGGGACAGCTTTCCCCC.

A few counts support this clone. The sequence runs out 3 residues before the end of the CDR3; the remainder is reconstructed from the germline J gene. The chain recombines TRBV19 with TRBJ2-7, with TRBD1 matching over 10 bases. Per germline, CDR1 LNHDA and CDR2 SQIVND (reference sequence). The CDR3 runs 14 residues. Trimming at V came to 3 bases and at J to 4 bases, leaving 3 bases not matched to a gene. The CDR3 sequence is CASSIGTGEYEQYF. The CDR3 DNA, read in part, is TGTGCCAGTAGTATTGGGACAGGGGAGTACGAG. The full variable domain, in which reference TRBV19 and TRBJ2-7 provide the parts outside the CDR3, is DGGITQSPKYLFRKEGQNVTLSCEQNLNHDAMYWYRQDPGQGLRLIYYSQIVNDFQKGDIAEGYSVSREKKESFPLTVTSAQKNPTAFYLCASSIGTGEYEQYFGPGTRLTVT.

As regards this clone: The read gets to within 3 residues of the CDR3 end, and the germline J gene fills in the rest. V gene TRBV7-2 combines with J gene TRBJ1-6; D unresolved. The germline V gene has CDR1 SGHTA and CDR2 FQGNSA. The CDR3 spans 15 residues. V shed 1 base and J shed 7 bases, with 11 bases lying between them. The covered CDR3 bases are TGTGCCAGCAGCTTAGGGGCGGGCAGAAATTCACCC. This translates into CASSLGAGRNSP. The whole CDR3 region reads CASSLGAGRNSPLHF.

This clone was counted only a few times. The read terminates 3 residues before the CDR3 end, so the remaining end is supplied by the germline J gene. V and J are TRBV5-1 and TRBJ2-1; D not resolved. The CDR3 sequence is 12 residues long. From germline, CDR1 is SGHRS and CDR2 YFSETQ. V lost 0 bases and J lost 9, with 7 bases in between. Here the CDR3 reads CASSLGAGEQFF. Incomplete CDR3 DNA: TGCGCCAGCAGCTTGGGAGCAGGTGAG.